The rows below give T cell receptor beta chains drawn from one sample of a study of T cell changes during pregnancy in multiple sclerosis. Clones were sequenced by immunoSEQ multiplex PCR, and TCRdb holds only the in-frame ones, with some missing. The sample contains about 55,000 clones, more than 80% of which appear only once. The material sequenced was CD4+ T cells from peripheral blood mononuclear cells, taken in the first trimester of pregnancy. The receptors stem from a female donor with multiple sclerosis, enrolled in a pregnancy study. Each CDR3 is given with its conserved first and last residue. The order of the fields is clone size, V gene, D gene, J gene, CDR3 DNA, CDR3 protein. A D gene is named only where the DNA matches it firmly. Size is omitted from some rows. Given values are once, few, many or a class for expanded clones.

clone_size: .
v_call: TRBV11-2
d_call: .
j_call: TRBJ2-2
cdr3_nt: TGTGCCAGCAGCCCGGCGGCGGGTAGGAACACCGGGGAGCTGTTTTTT
cdr3_aa: CASSPAAGRNTGELFF

clone_size: .
v_call: TRBV19
d_call: .
j_call: TRBJ1-5
cdr3_nt: TGTGCCAGTAGTATAGTCAGGGTGGGCAATCAGCCCCAGCATTTT
cdr3_aa: CASSIVRVGNQPQHF

clone_size: .
v_call: TRBV20-1
d_call: .
j_call: TRBJ2-5
cdr3_nt: TGCAGTGCTAGTCCACAGGAGACCCAGTACTTC
cdr3_aa: CSASPQETQYF

clone_size: few
v_call: TRBV4-2
d_call: TRBD2
j_call: TRBJ2-7
cdr3_nt: TGTGCCAGCAGCCAAGTTGCCCTAGCGGGAGTACAGCAGTACTTC
cdr3_aa: CASSQVALAGVQQYF

clone_size: .
v_call: TRBV5-1
d_call: .
j_call: TRBJ2-5
cdr3_nt: TGCGCCAGCAGCTTGGGCCTATTACAAGAGACCCAGTACTTC
cdr3_aa: CASSLGLLQETQYF

clone_size: once
v_call: TRBV4-1
d_call: TRBD1
j_call: TRBJ2-3
cdr3_nt: TGCGCCAGCAGCCAAGTACTGGGACAGGCTTACACAGATACGCAGTATTTT
cdr3_aa: CASSQVLGQAYTDTQYF

clone_size: .
v_call: TRBV6-7
d_call: TRBD2
j_call: TRBJ2-7
cdr3_nt: TGTGCCAGCAGTTGCCCTAGCGGGACGAGCTCCTACGAGCAGTACTTC
cdr3_aa: CASSCPSGTSSYEQYF

clone_size: .
v_call: TRBV6-5
d_call: .
j_call: TRBJ1-1
cdr3_nt: TGTGCCAGCAGTCCGAGACAGGCTTTGAACACTGAAGCTTTCTTT
cdr3_aa: CASSPRQALNTEAFF

clone_size: .
v_call: TRBV10-3
d_call: TRBD2
j_call: TRBJ2-7
cdr3_nt: TGTGCCATCAGTGAGTCCGGGACTAGCGGAAACGAGCAGTACTTC
cdr3_aa: CAISESGTSGNEQYF

clone_size: .
v_call: TRBV2
d_call: TRBD2
j_call: TRBJ2-1
cdr3_nt: TGTGCCAGCGGAGCGGGGGTTGAGCAGTTCTTC
cdr3_aa: CASGAGVEQFF

clone_size: .
v_call: TRBV7-2
d_call: TRBD2
j_call: TRBJ2-2
cdr3_nt: TGTGCCAGCAGCCAGGCCCCAGGACTAGCGACGAACACCGGGGAGCTGTTTTTT
cdr3_aa: CASSQAPGLATNTGELFF

clone_size: .
v_call: TRBV28
d_call: TRBD1
j_call: TRBJ2-2
cdr3_nt: TGTGCCAGCACCCAGGCCCTGACAGGGCGGACCGGGGAGCTGTTTTTT
cdr3_aa: CASTQALTGRTGELFF

clone_size: .
v_call: TRBV19
d_call: TRBD2
j_call: TRBJ2-6
cdr3_nt: TGTGCCAGTAGGGGACTAGCGGGAGGGCCTGGGGCCAACGTCCTGACTTTC
cdr3_aa: CASRGLAGGPGANVLTF

clone_size: .
v_call: TRBV7-8
d_call: .
j_call: TRBJ1-3
cdr3_nt: TGTGCCAGCAGCTTGACAGATTTCTCTGGAAACACCATATATTTT
cdr3_aa: CASSLTDFSGNTIYF

clone_size: .
v_call: TRBV11-2
d_call: TRBD1
j_call: TRBJ1-1
cdr3_nt: TGTGCCAGCAGCTCCTCGGACAGGGGAGGAACTGAAGCTTTCTTT
cdr3_aa: CASSSSDRGGTEAFF

clone_size: .
v_call: TRBV21-1
d_call: .
j_call: TRBJ1-2
cdr3_nt: TGTGCCATAGAACAGGGCACCGGCTACACCTTC
cdr3_aa: CAIEQGTGYTF

clone_size: .
v_call: TRBV4-2
d_call: TRBD2
j_call: TRBJ2-2
cdr3_nt: TGTGCCAGCAGTAAGGGACTAGCGGGAGTAGGAACCGGGGAGCTGTTTTTT
cdr3_aa: CASSKGLAGVGTGELFF

clone_size: .
v_call: TRBV7-8
d_call: .
j_call: TRBJ2-3
cdr3_nt: TGTGCCAGCAGCTACACAGAGCCTTCCCTGTCCACAGATACGCAGTATTTT
cdr3_aa: CASSYTEPSLSTDTQYF

clone_size: .
v_call: TRBV27
d_call: TRBD2
j_call: TRBJ2-4
cdr3_nt: TGTGCCAGCAGTTTAGGGGGGGAGTGGAGCAAAAACATTCAGTACTTC
cdr3_aa: CASSLGGEWSKNIQYF

clone_size: .
v_call: TRBV5-4
d_call: TRBD2
j_call: TRBJ2-3
cdr3_nt: TGTGCCAGCAGCTTGGCTGGATTAGCGGGATTTACAGATACGCAGTATTTT
cdr3_aa: CASSLAGLAGFTDTQYF

clone_size: .
v_call: TRBV30
d_call: .
j_call: TRBJ2-3
cdr3_nt: TGTGCCTGGAGCATCACAGATACGCAGTATTTT
cdr3_aa: CAWSITDTQYF

clone_size: .
v_call: TRBV7-9
d_call: .
j_call: TRBJ2-3
cdr3_nt: TGTGCCAGCAGCTTCACAGTCCACAGCACAGATACGCAGTATTTT
cdr3_aa: CASSFTVHSTDTQYF

clone_size: .
v_call: TRBV28
d_call: TRBD2
j_call: TRBJ2-3
cdr3_nt: TGTGCCAGCAGTTTCCGCGGGAGAGATACGCAGTATTTT
cdr3_aa: CASSFRGRDTQYF